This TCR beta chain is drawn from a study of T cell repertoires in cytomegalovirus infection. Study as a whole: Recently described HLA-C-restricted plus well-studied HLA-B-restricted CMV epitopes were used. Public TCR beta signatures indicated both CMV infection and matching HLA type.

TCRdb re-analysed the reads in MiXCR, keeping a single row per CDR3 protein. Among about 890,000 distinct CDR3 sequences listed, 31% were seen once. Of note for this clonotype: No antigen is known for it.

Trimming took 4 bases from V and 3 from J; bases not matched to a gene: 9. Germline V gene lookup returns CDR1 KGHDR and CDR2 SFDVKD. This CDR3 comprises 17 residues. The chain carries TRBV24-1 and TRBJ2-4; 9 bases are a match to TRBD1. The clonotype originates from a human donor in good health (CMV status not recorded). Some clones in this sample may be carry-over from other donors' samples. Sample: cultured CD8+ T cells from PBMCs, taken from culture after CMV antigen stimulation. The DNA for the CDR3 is TGTGCCACCAGTGACCGGACAGGGGAGGTCGACAAAAACATTCAGTACTTC. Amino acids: CATSDRTGEVDKNIQYF.